This TCR beta chain originates from a study of OX40 agonist ivuxolimab in advanced cancers. With regard to the full study: Ivuxolimab was a fully human IgG2 agonistic monoclonal antibody targeting the costimulatory receptor OX40 (CD134). Intravenous ivuxolimab was administered to patients every 2 weeks at six dose levels: 0.01, 0.1, 0.3, 1.5, 3 and 10 mg/kg. Prior anti-PD-1, anti-PD-L1 or anti-CTLA-4 therapy was permitted, and 30% to 50% of dose-escalation patients had received checkpoint inhibitors. The monotherapy dose-escalation portion (N ≈ 52 patients) of the phase I ivuxolimab trial is reported in the paper. Partial responses occurred in three dose-escalation patients, of whom one had hepatocellular carcinoma and two had cutaneous melanoma. The dose-escalation cohort was roughly 87% male with a mean age of approximately 59 years, ranging from roughly 20 to 80. Peripheral TCRbeta sequencing was intended to test whether TCR sequence diversity was altered and clonal T-cell expansion was caused by ivuxolimab. Of the 50 to 55 dose-escalation patients, hepatocellular carcinoma was present in 19, melanoma in around 15, renal cell carcinoma in 9 and head and neck cancer in 9. Paper-wide results and their limitations: At doses of 0.1 to 3.0 mg/kg, clonal expansion of both CD4+ and CD8+ blood T cells was observed from baseline to week 6. Antigen specificity was not determined for the clonally expanded peripheral T cells. Low levels of normalized T-cell clonal expansion were also shown by some nonresponding patients. In the 0.1-3.0 mg/kg groups, partial responders were among the patients with the lowest normalized peripheral clonal expansion, particularly in CD8+ T cells. After ivuxolimab, CD8+ T cells had more expanded clones than CD4+ T cells on average.

To sequence the TCRbeta CDR3 region, genomic DNA was isolated from the sorted cells. The immunoSEQ Assay was used for sequencing of TCRbeta CDR3 regions. Imported from immuneACCESS, the table was reduced by TCRdb to in-frame sequences with V and J called. These copies leave out some clones; in studies compared against another copy, an unresolved V gene accounts for under half, and the cause of the remainder is not known. In all, the sample holds about 100,000 clones, and approximately 94% of those were seen once. The ten largest clones take up 0.15% to 0.2% of the sample. The CDR3 runs 14 residues from the cysteine to the phenylalanine. Of all the DNA, just the CDR3 is kept, 42 bases in frame from base 1. From V the trimming removes 3 bases and from J it removes 1 base, while the gene matches leave 3 bases of the junction unaccounted for. CDR1 and CDR2 (SGHDT, YYEEEE) derive from the germline V gene.

Patients with a history of autoimmune disease or receiving systemic immunosuppression were excluded from the trial. Peripheral blood for TCR sequencing was drawn from every dose cohort at baseline, at cycle 4 day 1 and at cycle 7 day 1. The samples were taken from a phase I, first-in-human, multicenter, open-label dose-escalation trial of ivuxolimab. Adults with locally advanced or metastatic melanoma, renal cell carcinoma, hepatocellular carcinoma or head and neck squamous cell carcinoma were enrolled in the trial. CD4+ and CD8+ T cells were sorted separately from peripheral blood before TCR sequencing. Remarks on this clone: There is no known antigen for this receptor. One base away there is no much larger clone; base qualities are not given.

The material sequenced was CD4+ or CD8+ T cells sorted from blood, taken in a trial of the OX40 agonist ivuxolimab. Recombination linked TRBV5-6 to TRBJ2-7, with TRBD2 identical over 8 junction bases. This clonotype originated in an adult with an advanced solid tumor such as melanoma, head and neck, liver or kidney cancer. The CDR3 here reads CASSSSGSSYEQYF. The DNA sequence follows: TGTGCCAGCAGCTCCAGCGGGAGTTCCTACGAGCAGTACTTC.